The rows below give T cell receptor beta chains drawn from one sample of a study of CD8+ T cells in alopecia areata. Assay: immunoSEQ multiplex PCR; the TCRdb copy retains only in-frame clones and omits some. In the table there are around 100,000 clones, 50% to 75% of which are singletons. The material sequenced was CD8+ T cells sorted from blood, taken at week 24, from a patient treated with tofacitinib. These receptors all come from a human donor with alopecia areata. Each CDR3 is given with its conserved first and last residue. Fields, in order: CDR3 length, D gene, clone size, V gene, J gene, CDR3 DNA, CDR3 protein. D genes are given only for firm matches. Size is omitted from some rows. Given values are once, few, many or a class for expanded clones.

len: 13
d_gene: .
abundance: .
v_gene: TRBV10-3
j_gene: TRBJ2-7
CDR3nt: TGTGCCATCAGTGACAGGCCGACCTACGAGCAGTACTTC
CDR3aa: CAISDRPTYEQYF

len: 16
d_gene: .
abundance: .
v_gene: TRBV27
j_gene: TRBJ2-1
CDR3nt: TGTGCCAGCAGTCCTCAGGGGTATCAGCCGGGCCAGGGGAATTTCTTC
CDR3aa: CASSPQGYQPGQGNFF

len: 15
d_gene: TRBD1
abundance: .
v_gene: TRBV9
j_gene: TRBJ1-2
CDR3nt: TGTGCCAGCAGCGTAGACAGGGGGCTTGGCTATGGCTACACCTTC
CDR3aa: CASSVDRGLGYGYTF

len: 15
d_gene: .
abundance: .
v_gene: TRBV5-4
j_gene: TRBJ1-5
CDR3nt: TGTGCCAGCAGCGTGGACGGGTATAGCAATCAGCCCCAGCATTTT
CDR3aa: CASSVDGYSNQPQHF

len: 14
d_gene: TRBD1
abundance: .
v_gene: TRBV5-6
j_gene: TRBJ1-2
CDR3nt: TGTGCCAGCAGTTTGGGACAGGATATCTATGGCTACACCTTC
CDR3aa: CASSLGQDIYGYTF

len: 14
d_gene: .
abundance: .
v_gene: TRBV6-1
j_gene: TRBJ2-3
CDR3nt: TGTGCCAGCAGTGAAGGGACCCTTGGGGATACGCAGTATTTT
CDR3aa: CASSEGTLGDTQYF

len: 13
d_gene: TRBD2
abundance: .
v_gene: TRBV27
j_gene: TRBJ2-4
CDR3nt: TGTGCCAGCAGTGGTCCGGGAGGAGGCATTCAGTACTTC
CDR3aa: CASSGPGGGIQYF

len: 15
d_gene: .
abundance: .
v_gene: TRBV7-6
j_gene: TRBJ2-1
CDR3nt: TGTGCCAGCAGCTTAGAGTGGGGCCCCTACAATGAGCAGTTCTTC
CDR3aa: CASSLEWGPYNEQFF

len: 16
d_gene: TRBD1
abundance: few
v_gene: TRBV19
j_gene: TRBJ1-4
CDR3nt: TGTGCCAGTAGTAAGGGACAGGTTCTAATTAATGAAAAACTGTTTTTT
CDR3aa: CASSKGQVLINEKLFF

len: 15
d_gene: .
abundance: .
v_gene: TRBV6-4
j_gene: TRBJ2-6
CDR3nt: TGTGCCAGCAGTGACTCCCACTCTGGGGCCAACGTCCTGACTTTC
CDR3aa: CASSDSHSGANVLTF

len: 15
d_gene: .
abundance: few
v_gene: TRBV7-9
j_gene: TRBJ2-7
CDR3nt: TGTGCCAGCAGCTTAGATCTGGGGAATAGGTACGAGCAGTACTTC
CDR3aa: CASSLDLGNRYEQYF

len: 13
d_gene: .
abundance: .
v_gene: TRBV11-2
j_gene: TRBJ2-3
CDR3nt: TGTGCCAGCAGTCCCCGAGACCCAGATACGCAGTATTTT
CDR3aa: CASSPRDPDTQYF

len: 15
d_gene: TRBD1
abundance: few
v_gene: TRBV5-1
j_gene: TRBJ2-7
CDR3nt: TGCGCCAGCAGTCAGGGGACAGGGGGCTTCTACGAGCAGTACTTC
CDR3aa: CASSQGTGGFYEQYF

len: 15
d_gene: TRBD2
abundance: .
v_gene: TRBV7-8
j_gene: TRBJ2-7
CDR3nt: TGTGCCAGCACCTCCGTCCCCCAGCGGGGGGCCGAGCAGTACTTC
CDR3aa: CASTSVPQRGAEQYF

len: 16
d_gene: TRBD1
abundance: .
v_gene: TRBV5-1
j_gene: TRBJ2-7
CDR3nt: TGCGCCAGCAGCTTGGCGGGTCCAGACAGGGGCCACGAGCAGTACTTC
CDR3aa: CASSLAGPDRGHEQYF

len: 14
d_gene: TRBD2
abundance: few
v_gene: TRBV6-4
j_gene: TRBJ2-3
CDR3nt: TGTGCCAGCAGTCCTCGGGGGGGCCAAGATACGCAGTATTTT
CDR3aa: CASSPRGGQDTQYF

len: 13
d_gene: .
abundance: .
v_gene: TRBV30
j_gene: TRBJ2-3
CDR3nt: TGTGCCTGGAGTACCCAGCCTACAGATACGCAGTATTTT
CDR3aa: CAWSTQPTDTQYF

len: 15
d_gene: .
abundance: .
v_gene: TRBV19
j_gene: TRBJ1-1
CDR3nt: TGTGCCAGTAGTGCCCGGGACACGGCGAACACTGAAGCTTTCTTT
CDR3aa: CASSARDTANTEAFF

len: 16
d_gene: .
abundance: .
v_gene: TRBV4-3
j_gene: TRBJ1-6
CDR3nt: TGCGCCAGCAGCCAAGTGGGGGGGAGTCAGGATTCACCCCTCCACTTT
CDR3aa: CASSQVGGSQDSPLHF

len: 16
d_gene: .
abundance: few
v_gene: TRBV29-1
j_gene: TRBJ2-6
CDR3nt: TGCAGCGTTGAAGACCCCCGGAGGTCTGGGGCCAACGTCCTGACTTTC
CDR3aa: CSVEDPRRSGANVLTF